This T cell receptor beta chain was captured in a study of cytomegalovirus exposure and HLA in healthy donors (dated by TCRdb to about 2017). Broadly, across the study: In an earlier analysis of 550 to 750 of the donors, approximately 260 Gb of sequence data and 100 million or so unique TCR beta sequences from 150 million to 200 million T cells were reported. About 300 gigabases of sequencing data and around 88 million unique TCR sequences made up an early release that covered under 750 HLA-typed donors. Of the 350 to 400 genotyped donors, approximately 82% fell in the genetic ancestry cluster associated with self-reported Caucasian donors. The aim of the study was to test whether cataloging public T cell receptors could identify signatures of past pathogen exposure. Using immunosequencing, the study profiled T cell repertoires from some 670 subjects and related those repertoires to cytomegalovirus serostatus. A separate validation cohort of approximately 130 different subjects was used in addition to the approximately 670-subject first cohort. To predict cytomegalovirus infection status, the study combined high-throughput TCR immunosequencing, statistical association of individual TCRs with disease status, and machine learning. A later analysis re-analyzed previously published TCR beta repertoires from 666 donors and added high-resolution HLA genotyping to study TCR occurrence patterns. In the later analysis, no new phenotypic data were used to find candidate immune exposures; instead, reliance was placed on TCR beta sequences and their occurrence across donors. To decide whether each TCR beta V gene segment behaved as functional or pseudogenic, an earlier analysis of some 580 of the donors relied on high-throughput TCR beta sequencing. Donor age, sex, ethnicity and CMV serostatus were collected together with the repertoire data. Genome-wide SNP genotypes for about 60% of the roughly 670 donors were used in a later genetic analysis, which treated that subset as a discovery cohort. Every discovery cohort repertoire had been produced on one sequencing platform. HLA typing included class I and class II loci at four-digit resolution. The number of donors typed differed by locus, with roughly 629-640 for A, B, C, DRB1 and DQB1, 522 for DQA1, approximately 570 for DPA1, and roughly 450 for DPB1. Four or five DR-DQ haplotypes were handled as single units for association and clustering, since linkage in the cohort was strong. Among about 370 genotyped donors of the cohort, an average of approximately 220,000 unique TCR beta nucleotide sequences was sequenced per donor, of which about 18% were non-productive.

V and J are truncated by 4 bases and 8 bases respectively, leaving an intervening sequence of 15 bases. The germline V gene provides CDR1 SGHTA and CDR2 FQGTGA. The CDR3 sequence holds 14 residues, the cysteine and phenylalanine included. The DNA shown is the 42-base CDR3, in frame from base 1. The cohort comprised around 700 healthy bone marrow donors. All cohort members were sampled while nominally healthy, although unrecorded immune exposures were likely present. The donor tested CMV seropositive, placing the donor among the 290 or so seropositive members of the cohort. Each donor provided a peripheral blood sample, and peripheral blood mononuclear cells were used for TCR beta sequencing. Genomic DNA extraction from the blood cell samples was performed with the Qiagen DNeasy Blood Extraction Kit. Overall study results and their limits: In a later analysis, around 17,000 TCR beta sequences were associated with specific HLA alleles at a false discovery rate of 0.05. Correlated functional status among segregating V segments might be attributable to linkage disequilibrium, but an unknown experimental factor could not be ruled out. In a later genetic analysis, a missense DCLRE1C variant was associated with V-gene and J-gene trimming of TCR beta chains, and the association was replicated in an independent cohort. An earlier analysis of around 600 of the donors showed that most TCR beta V segments appeared in productive rearrangements either about 87% or about 30% of the time, which broadly matched IMGT annotations. Presence/absence analyses assumed roughly uniform sequencing depth across donors, an assumption that may not hold. According to a later analysis, parvovirus B19, influenza, CMV and Epstein-Barr virus appeared linked to several top co-occurrence clusters. The only immune exposure information available for the cohort was CMV serostatus. A later analysis found that TCR association rates varied across HLA loci, with DRB1 alleles showing the most associated TCRs and HLA-C alleles the fewest. Around 16 rarely observed V segments, including chromosome 9 orphons, were excluded from the earlier analysis of some 590 of the donors because counts were too low. According to the authors, the approach could potentially be generalized to other disease states and immunological phenotypes. A total of 150 to 200 TCR beta chains were listed by the study as associated with cytomegalovirus. In a later genetic analysis, fewer N-insertions in productive TCRs were reported among donors in an Asian-associated ancestry cluster than the roughly 700-donor mean. A later analysis found that HLA-associated TCR beta chains were more clonally expanded and had lower generation probabilities than equally common non-associated chains. The 87-base-pair reads could not distinguish some IMGT-functional V segments, including TRBV6-2 and TRBV6-3, so those segments were excluded. Most TCR sequences were observed very rarely across donors, whereas some public TCRs were present in many individuals. Three of the identified cytomegalovirus-associated TCR beta chains were confirmed in vitro to be specific for cytomegalovirus antigens. In a later analysis, most CMV-associated TCR beta chains were found to appear HLA-restricted, with HLA associations seemingly driven largely by CMV exposure. A further reported finding was that TCR beta sequences accurately predicted the HLA-A and HLA-B alleles for most subjects in the first cohort. A cluster of highly shared sequence variants was judged likely to represent a technical artifact of the sequencing pipeline. Because some donors lacked HLA typing at each locus, the association tests relied only on the typed subset. Only TCR beta chains were sequenced in this cohort, and the absence of alpha or paired-chain data limited detectable features. The classifier was reported to diagnose cytomegalovirus status with high specificity and sensitivity in both the original cohort and the validation cohort. Strong co-occurrence of HLA alleles, especially DR and DQ, made assigning TCR associations to individual alleles difficult.

The library was built by means of the immunoSEQ multiplex PCR assay. For the multiplex PCR, a mixture combining 60 forward primers for TCR Vbeta segments and 13 reverse primers for TCR Jbeta segments was used. A multiplex PCR assay on genomic DNA amplified the CDR3 region of rearranged TCR beta genes. On the Illumina HiSeq System, the amplified TCR beta libraries were sequenced as 87-base-pair reads. The study's own analysis went as follows. A later analysis counted approximately 74 million unique TCR beta chains across the 650 to 700 repertoires, and some 11 million of these chains were shared by at least two donors. Raw reads were error-corrected and collapsed into unique sequences by a nearest-neighbor algorithm in which closely related sequences were merged to remove PCR and sequencing errors. CDR3 sequences were aligned to IMGT reference sequences to assign V, D and J gene segments. For a sequence to be retained, a match of at least six nucleotides to both a V gene segment and a J gene segment was required. A rearrangement counted as productive if the CDR3 had no stop codons and remained in frame with V and J, and every other rearrangement counted as non-productive. CDR3 was defined by IMGT convention, running from the second conserved V-encoded cysteine to the conserved J-encoded phenylalanine. The earlier analysis of roughly 590 of the donors excluded any sequence lacking an unambiguous match to a single V gene segment. In an earlier analysis of a few hundred of the donors, V segments were called functional above 56.7% productive rearrangements and were called segregating when the between-donor standard deviation exceeded 5%. A statistical classification framework was developed to diagnose cytomegalovirus status using the catalog of TCR beta chain sequences. In a later analysis, TCR nucleotide sequences were compared against IMGT/GENE-DB human TR gene sequences so that V and J genes could be assigned. A later analysis assigned CDR3 sequences and most-parsimonious VDJ recombination scenarios with the TCRdist pipeline. In a later analysis, every TCR beta chain was defined by the combination of its CDR3 amino acid sequence and its V-gene family, and reads without a unique V-gene family were dropped. A later analysis removed over 500 highly shared, low-generation-probability nucleotide sequences to deal with suspected cross-contamination and a sequencing artifact. For each public chain, a later analysis derived a clonal expansion index from normalized ranks of inferred template counts within each repertoire. In a later analysis, generation probabilities were computed with a VDJ recombination model fitted to out-of-frame rearrangements, and the resulting probabilities were checked against IGoR. In a later analysis, hypergeometric tests were used to score TCR-TCR, TCR-HLA and TCR-CMV co-occurrence, with a repertoire-size bias correction applied to TCR pairs. A later analysis estimated false discovery rates by permuting HLA or CMV assignments 20 times. In a later analysis, co-occurring TCRs were grouped using DBSCAN, with TCRdist sequence similarity added in when clustering inside HLA-allele-positive subsets. For co-occurrence clustering, repertoires with fewer than 30,000 or more than 120,000 public chains were excluded, along with a handful of repertoires with anomalous nucleotide sharing. The immuneACCESS repertoire file appears here via TCRdb, limited to in-frame rearrangements. These files lack a portion of the clones; in checked studies, under half of the deficit traces to unresolved V genes, and the cause of the others is not known. D and trimming come from the DNA, and the V and J calls and clone size come from that table. The sample table shows about 160,000 clones, and less than 90% are seen once. Jointly, the top ten make up around 4.1% of the sample.

Turning to this clone: The antigen it recognizes is unknown. No base-level quality is on record; no much larger clone is a single base apart.

Source material: PBMCs. The clonotype comes from a woman aged 50 to 60 in good health and CMV-seropositive. This chain joins TRBV7-3 to TRBJ2-4, with a tentative D gene TRBD1 over 5 matching bases. The DNA reads TGTGCCAGCAGCTCAACAGGCCCCGGAGACATTCAGTACTTC. Translated, this gives CASSSTGPGDIQYF.